This TCR beta chain was identified in a study of neoadjuvant anti-PD-1 for oral cavity cancer. Time point meaning: after neoadjuvant nivolumab, at surgical resection. Patients had newly diagnosed, untreated stage II-IVA oral cavity squamous cell carcinoma. The CDR3 is 15 amino acids. The V segment lost 2 bases and the J segment 2 bases; nucleotides outside the gene matches: 0. Germline V CDR1 and CDR2: SGHVS, FQNEAQ. Six replicates per PBMC sample, mostly from 480 ng of genomic DNA. The table came from immunoSEQ multiplex PCR; TCRdb's copy has only in-frame clones and leaves some out. The table has over 25,000 clones, around four fifths seen once; the top ten hold 3.4%.

Material: PBMCs, obtained after nivolumab (anti-PD-1) treatment. The TCR comes from a person between 35 and 79 years old with oral cavity squamous cell carcinoma. The V and J genes are TRBV7-8 and TRBJ2-5; 12 bases map to TRBD2. This CDR3 reads CASSLLAGGQETQYF. The DNA for the CDR3 is TGTGCCAGCAGCTTACTAGCGGGGGGGCAAGAGACCCAGTACTTC.